The 25 T cell receptor beta chains listed next were all sequenced from one sample in a study of shared clonotypes between healthy human individuals. Clones were sequenced by immunoSEQ multiplex PCR, and TCRdb holds only the in-frame ones, with some missing. The table has approximately 340,000 clones, less than 85% seen once. Sequences were obtained from memory CD4+ T cells sorted from blood. Subset described: CD45RA-negative fraction. These receptors were taken from a young man in good health.

The V call is TRBV7-2, the J call TRBJ2-3; no clear D gene. The CDR3 runs 12 residues. Germline V gene lookup returns CDR1 SGHTA and CDR2 FQGNSA. The ends were cut back, 5 bases at V and 3 bases at J, with 6 bases in the middle. DNA for the CDR3: TGTGCCAGCAGCCCCGTTACAGATACGCAGTATTTT. Translated, it gives CASSPVTDTQYF.

The chain couples TRBV5-4 to TRBJ2-7; 11 positions match TRBD2. Per germline, CDR1 SGHNT and CDR2 YYREEE (reference sequence). The V gene end was trimmed by 5 bases and the J gene end by 5 bases; junction bases not matched to a gene: 9. The CDR3 contains 15 residues. This CDR3 reads CASSSAGLAANEQYF. CDR3 coding DNA: TGTGCCAGCAGTTCGGCGGGACTAGCGGCCAACGAGCAGTACTTC. The whole variable domain, remainder taken from reference TRBV5-4 and TRBJ2-7, is ETGVTQSPTHLIKTRGQQVTLRCSSQSGHNTVSWYQQALGQGPQFIFQYYREEENGRGNFPPRFSGLQFPNYSSELNVNALELDDSALYLCASSSAGLAANEQYFGPGTRLTVT.

The V call is TRBV29-1, the J call TRBJ1-1, with unresolved D. The CDR3 runs 13 residues. Trimming removed 4 bases from V and 0 bases from J, with 9 bases in between. Germline V gene lookup returns CDR1 SQVTM and CDR2 ANQGSEA. CDR3 sequence: CSVAGQMNTEAFF. The CDR3 DNA sequence: TGCAGCGTTGCGGGTCAGATGAACACTGAAGCTTTCTTT.

The chain carries TRBV5-1 and TRBJ2-1; a weak D match, TRBD2 (6 bases). V was clipped by 0 bases and J by 7 bases, with 14 bases between them. The CDR3 is made up of 15 amino acids. CDR1 and CDR2 from the germline V gene are SGHRS and YFSETQ. CDR3 bases: TGCGCCAGCAGCTTGGCGCACGGGACTTTGAATGAGCAGTTCTTC. Translating it yields CASSLAHGTLNEQFF.

The gene calls are TRBV9 and TRBJ2-7; D may correspond to TRBD1 or TRBD2 (5 bases each). The CDR3 has 13 amino acids. CDR1 SGDLS and CDR2 YYNGEE come from the germline V gene. The V end was cut by 3 bases, the J end by 3 bases, with 10 bases between. The CDR3 DNA reads as TGTGCCAGCAGCGGGGTTGGGGGCTACGAGCAGTACTTC. Amino acid sequence: CASSGVGGYEQYF.

This clone was counted between two and nine times. V and J are TRBV5-1 and TRBJ1-1; 11 nucleotides line up with TRBD1. V shed 4 bases and J 0 bases; nucleotides not matched to a gene: 11. Germline CDR1 SGHRS, CDR2 YFSETQ. CDR3 length equals 18 residues. The CDR3 loop is CASSPAGTGGFMNTEAFF. CDR3 nucleotides: TGCGCCAGCAGCCCGGCCGGGACAGGGGGTTTCATGAACACTGAAGCTTTCTTT.

As for this clone: At the DNA level, this CDR3 is encoded by other sequences in the same sample as well. The rearrangement links TRBV11-2 to TRBJ1-3; D unclear. The CDR3 sequence is 15 residues long. The V gene's germline CDR1 is SGHAT and CDR2 FQNNGV. Deletions cut 4 bases from V and 0 bases from J, with 10 bases between. In DNA, the CDR3 is TGTGCCAGCAGCTCAAGCGTACTCTCTGGAAACACCATATATTTT. Amino acids: CASSSSVLSGNTIYF.

This clone was found once. The CDR3, as DNA: TGTGCCAGCAACCGAAACTCAGGGACCGGGGAGCTGTTTTTT. Translation gives CASNRNSGTGELFF. V is TRBV2 and J is TRBJ2-2; possible D gene TRBD1, 5 bases. Germline V lookup: CDR1 SNHLY, CDR2 FYNNEI. CDR3 length: 14 amino acids. V was pared by 7 bases and J by 5 bases, with 14 bases between.

The J gene is TRBJ2-7, the V gene TRBV28; no firm D call. The germline CDR1 and CDR2 sequences are MDHEN and SYDVKM. The CDR3 consists of 15 residues. The V end was cut by 3 bases, the J end by 4 bases, with 16 bases between. The CDR3 DNA reads TGTGCCAGCAGTTTTAGATTAAGTAGCCTATACGAGCAGTACTTC. It is translated as CASSFRLSSLYEQYF.

This chain links TRBV4-1 with TRBJ2-5, with 9 positions matching TRBD1. J lost 5 bases, V lost 0 bases, and 4 bases had no gene match. CDR1 and CDR2 from the germline V gene are MGHRA and YSYEKL. CDR3 size: 15 residues. The CDR3 sequence: CASSQEDRGFETQYF. The DNA of the CDR3 is TGCGCCAGCAGCCAAGAGGACAGGGGATTCGAGACCCAGTACTTC.

CDR3 residues: CASNSFGTDTQYF. The CDR3 DNA reads TGTGCCAGCAACTCTTTTGGCACAGATACGCAGTATTTT. The V gene is TRBV13, the J gene TRBJ2-3; D gene ambiguous. In germline, CDR1 is PRHDT, CDR2 FYEKMQ (reference sequence). CDR3 length: 13 amino acids. Trimming removed 7 bases at V and 1 base at J, with 9 bases between.

V is TRBV7-9 and J is TRBJ2-7; no clear D gene. V was clipped by 3 bases and J by 9 bases, with 9 bases between them. CDR3 size: 11 residues. The germline gives CDR1 SEHNR, CDR2 FQNEAQ (reference sequence). CDR3 sequence reads: CASSFFEMQYF. DNA for the CDR3: TGTGCCAGCAGCTTTTTCGAGATGCAGTACTTC. The full variable domain, in which reference TRBV7-9 and TRBJ2-7 provide the parts outside the CDR3, is DTGVSQNPRHKITKRGQNVTFRCDPISEHNRLYWYRQTLGQGPEFLTYFQNEAQLEKSRLLSDRFSAERPKGSFSTLEIQRTEQGDSAMYLCASSFFEMQYFGPGTRLTVT.

The chain recombines TRBV6-5 with TRBJ2-7; perhaps D is TRBD1 or TRBD2 (6 bases each). Germline CDR1 MNHEY, CDR2 SVGAGI. The CDR3 length is 13 residues. V was cut by 4 bases and J by 6 bases, with 13 bases left in between. The CDR3 DNA sequence: TGTGCCAGCAGTTTAGAAGGGGGGTTCGAGCAGTACTTC. Amino acid sequence: CASSLEGGFEQYF.

The chain couples TRBV10-3 to TRBJ2-2; TRBD2 matches at 10 bases. CDR3 length: 15 amino acids. The V and J ends lost 8 bases and 7 bases, in that order; junction bases with no gene match: 10. CDR1 and CDR2 from the germline V gene are ENHRY and SYGVKD. The CDR3 here is CAIGGLAGVHGELFF. CDR3 DNA: TGTGCCATCGGGGGGCTAGCGGGAGTTCACGGGGAGCTGTTTTTT.

The chain has TRBV2 and TRBJ2-1; a possible D gene is TRBD2 (6 bases). Germline V lookup: CDR1 SNHLY, CDR2 FYNNEI. V lost 7 bases and J 5 bases, leaving 12 bases between the germline ends. The CDR3 is 13 amino acids. The CDR3 coding sequence is TGTGCCAGCACCCGGGACTTAGACAATGAGCAGTTCTTC. Translating it yields CASTRDLDNEQFF.

The J gene is TRBJ2-3, the V gene TRBV5-6, with D perhaps matching TRBD2 (5 bases). CDR3 length: 15 amino acids. V was shortened by 1 base and J by 4 bases, with 13 bases between the two germline ends. The germline CDR1 and CDR2 sequences are SGHDT and YYEEEE. CDR3 in DNA: TGTGCCAGCAGCTTGATCGGGAACGAGGCAGATACGCAGTATTTT. Encoded protein: CASSLIGNEADTQYF.

The CDR3 protein is CASSYSVKNTEAFF. CDR3 coding DNA: TGTGCCAGCAGTTACTCGGTCAAGAACACTGAAGCTTTCTTT. The chain uses TRBV6-5 and TRBJ1-1; no reliable D call. From germline, CDR1 is MNHEY and CDR2 SVGAGI. Trimming removed 0 bases at V and 1 base at J, with 6 bases between. CDR3 length: 14 residues.

J is TRBJ2-7 and V is TRBV7-2, with TRBD1 matching 9 bases. This CDR3 is built from 14 residues. The junction had 4 bases not matched to a gene; V was cut back by 5 bases and J by 2 bases. Germline CDR1 and CDR2: SGHTA and FQGNSA. This CDR3 reads CASSRTGAAYEQYF. CDR3 nucleotides: TGTGCCAGCAGCCGGACAGGGGCCGCCTACGAGCAGTACTTC. Full variable domain (remainder filled in from reference TRBV7-2 and TRBJ2-7): GAGVSQSPSNKVTEKGKDVELRCDPISGHTALYWYRQSLGQGLEFLIYFQGNSAPDKSGLPSDRFSAERTGGSVSTLTIQRTQQEDSAVYLCASSRTGAAYEQYFGPGTRLTVT.

This clone was seen more than once but under ten times. The rearrangement uses TRBV5-4 and TRBJ2-5; D is perhaps TRBD1 or TRBD2 (6 bases each). Germline V gives CDR1 SGHNT, CDR2 YYREEE (reference sequence). Between the trimmed V and J ends, which lost 2 bases and 4 bases, there was a span of 15 bases. The CDR3 runs 15 residues. CDR3 sequence (DNA): TGTGCCAGCAGCTTCACCGGGGGCAGGGGAGAGACCCAGTACTTC. As protein: CASSFTGGRGETQYF.

This clone has a single count. The V and J genes are TRBV2 and TRBJ2-1; 9 bases match TRBD2. The CDR3 spans 17 residues. From germline, CDR1 is SNHLY and CDR2 FYNNEI. Trimming removed 3 bases from V and 4 bases from J; junction bases left unmatched: 10. CDR3 nucleotides: TGTGCCAGCAGTGACGGGGCCCTAGCGGGAACTTACAATGAGCAGTTCTTC. Translated, it gives CASSDGALAGTYNEQFF. The whole variable domain, filled in from reference TRBV2 and TRBJ2-1, reads EPEVTQTPSHQVTQMGQEVILRCVPISNHLYFYWYRQILGQKVEFLVSFYNNEISEKSEIFDDQFSVERPDGSNFTLKIRSTKLEDSAMYFCASSDGALAGTYNEQFFGPGTRLTVL.

As DNA, the CDR3 is TGTGCCAGCAGCTCCGCCCACGAGCAGTACTTC. This encodes CASSSAHEQYF. The chain carries TRBV7-8 and TRBJ2-7; D gene uncertain. The V end lost 4 bases, the J end lost 5 bases, and 6 bases lay between the germline ends. The V gene's germline CDR1 is SGHVS and CDR2 FQNEAQ. This CDR3 spans 11 amino acids.

The chain employs TRBV4-3 and TRBJ2-2, with TRBD2 matching 8 bases. The CDR3 consists of 14 residues. Germline V gene sequence: CDR1 LGHNA, CDR2 YSLEER. V lost 4 bases and J lost 6; bases outside the gene matches: 4. The CDR3 region is CASSLRTSPGELFF. CDR3 DNA sequence: TGCGCCAGCAGCCTCCGGACTAGCCCCGGGGAGCTGTTTTTT.

The gene calls are TRBV10-3 and TRBJ2-1, with D possibly called TRBD1 or TRBD2 (5 bases each). Trimming left V 7 bases short and J 9 bases short, with 19 bases between. The CDR3 loop spans 14 amino acids. Germline CDR1 reads ENHRY; CDR2 reads SYGVKD. CDR3 bases: TGTGCCATCAACAATCAGGGCATTGGGGGTGAGCAGTTCTTC. Translation: CAINNQGIGGEQFF.

This clone has a handful of counts. At the DNA level, this CDR3 is encoded by other sequences in the same sample as well. The chain combines TRBV9 with TRBJ1-2; 7 bases map to TRBD1. Trimming at V came to 0 bases and at J to 4 bases, leaving 0 bases not matched to a gene. Germline loops: CDR1 SGDLS, CDR2 YYNGEE. This CDR3 region has 13 residues. This CDR3 reads CASSVEGAYGYTF. CDR3 bases: TGTGCCAGCAGCGTAGAGGGGGCCTATGGCTACACCTTC. The whole variable domain, remainder taken from reference TRBV9 and TRBJ1-2, is DSGVTQTPKHLITATGQRVTLRCSPRSGDLSVYWYQQSLDQGLQFLIQYYNGEERAKGNILERFSAQQFPDLHSELNLSSLELGDSALYFCASSVEGAYGYTFGSGTRLTVV.

The rearrangement joins TRBV19 to TRBJ2-7; tentatively, D is TRBD2 (6 bases). Trimming stripped 6 bases from V and 2 bases from J, with 14 bases between. Per germline, CDR1 LNHDA and CDR2 SQIVND (reference sequence). CDR3 size: 14 residues. CDR3 residues: CASRTYAGTYEQYF. CDR3 nucleotides: TGTGCCAGTAGAACCTACGCGGGGACCTACGAGCAGTACTTC.